The present TCR beta chain was sequenced within a study of cytomegalovirus exposure and HLA in healthy donors (TCRdb year 2017). Study-wide context: An earlier analysis of roughly 500 of the donors reported approximately 270 Gb of sequence data and 117 million unique TCR beta sequences from 150 million to 200 million T cells. Roughly 300 gigabases of sequencing data and tens of millions of unique TCR sequences made up an early release that covered roughly 670 HLA-typed donors. Of the roughly 400 genotyped donors, 65% to 90% were placed in the genetic ancestry cluster associated with self-reported Caucasian donors. The study aimed to test whether signatures of past pathogen exposure could be identified by cataloging public T cell receptors. Using immunosequencing, the study profiled T cell repertoires from about 620 subjects and related those repertoires to cytomegalovirus serostatus. Besides the first cohort of hundreds of subjects, a separate validation cohort made up of roughly 120 different subjects was used. The study combined high-throughput TCR immunosequencing, statistical association of individual TCRs with disease status, and machine learning to predict cytomegalovirus infection status. A later analysis re-examined previously published TCR beta repertoires from more than 650 donors and added high-resolution HLA genotyping to investigate patterns of TCR occurrence. The later analysis used no new phenotypic data to find candidate immune exposures, relying instead on TCR beta sequences and their occurrence across donors. To decide whether each TCR beta V gene segment behaved as functional or pseudogenic, an earlier analysis of some 600 of the donors relied on high-throughput TCR beta sequencing. Donor age, sex, ethnicity and CMV serostatus were compiled together with the repertoire data. In a later genetic analysis, genome-wide SNP genotypes for about 65% of the roughly 670 donors were used, and that subset was treated as a discovery cohort. Every repertoire in the discovery cohort had been generated on one and the same sequencing platform. HLA typing included class I and class II loci at four-digit resolution. Typing coverage differed by locus: A, B, C, DRB1 and DQB1 were typed in about 620-630 donors, DQA1 in roughly 500, DPA1 in 600 to 610, and DPB1 in around 490. Because of strong linkage in the cohort, roughly five DR-DQ haplotypes were treated as single units for association and clustering. On average, around 240,000 unique TCR beta nucleotide sequences were sequenced per donor among some 420 genotyped donors of the cohort, with roughly 18% of those sequences being non-productive.

From the cysteine up to the phenylalanine, the CDR3 has a length of 14 residues. Here the CDR3 DNA is all that survives: 42 bases in frame from base 1. V gives up 5 bases and J gives up 2 bases, and the segment between their germline ends measures 13 bases. CDR1 and CDR2 are drawn from the germline V gene (reference sequence): SEHNR, FQNEAQ. The cohort comprised around 690 healthy bone marrow donors. At the time of sampling, every cohort member was nominally healthy, though immune exposures that went unrecorded were likely present. The donor was CMV seropositive and belonged to the group of a few hundred seropositive cohort members. Each donor provided a peripheral blood sample, and peripheral blood mononuclear cells were used for TCR beta sequencing. The Qiagen DNeasy Blood Extraction Kit was used to extract genomic DNA from the blood cell samples. On this clone: It lacks a known antigen. Base qualities are not provided; no much larger clone lies one nucleotide away.

Results and caveats for the whole study, not just this receptor: Compared with equally common non-associated chains, HLA-associated TCR beta chains in a later analysis were more clonally expanded and had lower generation probabilities. Linkage disequilibrium might explain the correlated functional status among segregating V segments, but an unknown experimental factor could not be ruled out. The presence/absence analyses assumed that sequencing depth was roughly uniform across donors, and that assumption may not be true. Specific HLA alleles were associated with 15,000 to 20,000 TCR beta sequences at a false discovery rate of 0.05 in a later analysis. A cluster of highly shared sequence variants was judged likely to represent a technical artifact of the sequencing pipeline. The only immune exposure information available for the cohort was CMV serostatus. Most TCR sequences were seen in very few donors, while some public TCRs were found in many individuals. Because HLA typing was unavailable for some donors at each locus, only the typed subset was used in association tests. The classifier was reported to diagnose cytomegalovirus status with high specificity and sensitivity in both the original and validation cohorts. The authors suggested that the approach could potentially be generalized to other disease states and immunological phenotypes. A few of the identified cytomegalovirus-associated TCR beta chains were confirmed in vitro to be specific for cytomegalovirus antigens. Broadly in line with IMGT annotations, most TCR beta V segments showed up in productive rearrangements about 87% or about 30% of the time in an earlier analysis of around 550 of the donors. Because the 87-base-pair reads could not distinguish some IMGT-functional V segments, including TRBV6-2 and TRBV6-3, those segments were excluded. In a later genetic analysis, a missense DCLRE1C variant was associated with V-gene and J-gene trimming of TCR beta chains, and the association was replicated in an independent cohort. A further reported finding was that TCR beta sequences accurately predicted the HLA-A and HLA-B alleles for most subjects in the first cohort. According to a later analysis, parvovirus B19, influenza, CMV and Epstein-Barr virus appeared linked to several top co-occurrence clusters. A total of 164 TCR beta chains were listed by the study as associated with cytomegalovirus. Compared with the roughly 700-donor mean, donors in an Asian-associated ancestry cluster had fewer N-insertions in productive TCRs, according to a later genetic analysis. Over 15 rarely observed V segments, including chromosome 9 orphons, were excluded from the earlier analysis of approximately 600 of the donors because counts were too low. In a later analysis, TCR association rates were found to vary across HLA loci, with the most associated TCRs seen for DRB1 alleles and the fewest for HLA-C alleles. In a later analysis, most CMV-associated TCR beta chains were found to appear HLA-restricted, with HLA associations seemingly driven largely by CMV exposure. This cohort had only TCR beta chains sequenced, and the lack of alpha or paired-chain data limited which features could be detected. Strong co-occurrence of HLA alleles, especially DR and DQ, made assigning TCR associations to individual alleles difficult.

Library preparation employed the immunoSEQ multiplex PCR assay. For the multiplex PCR, a mixture combining 60 forward primers for TCR Vbeta segments and 13 reverse primers for TCR Jbeta segments was used. The CDR3 region of rearranged TCR beta genes was amplified from genomic DNA with a multiplex PCR assay. On the Illumina HiSeq System, the amplified TCR beta libraries were sequenced as 87-base-pair reads. The study's own analysis went as follows. Across the roughly 700 repertoires, a later analysis counted 80 million or so unique TCR beta chains, some 11 million of which were shared by at least two donors. A nearest-neighbor algorithm error-corrected the raw reads and collapsed the reads into unique sequences, merging closely related sequences to remove PCR and sequencing errors. V, D and J gene segments were assigned by aligning CDR3 sequences to IMGT reference sequences. For a sequence to be retained, a match of at least six nucleotides to both a V gene segment and a J gene segment was required. A rearrangement counted as productive if the CDR3 had no stop codons and remained in frame with V and J, and every other rearrangement counted as non-productive. CDR3 was defined by IMGT convention, running from the second conserved V-encoded cysteine to the conserved J-encoded phenylalanine. Sequences without an unambiguous match to a single V gene segment were excluded from the earlier analysis of a few hundred of the donors. An earlier analysis of a few hundred of the donors called V segments functional above 56.7% productive rearrangements and segregating when the between-donor standard deviation exceeded 5%. A statistical classification framework was built for diagnosing cytomegalovirus status from the catalog of TCR beta chain sequences. V and J gene assignment, in a later analysis, came from comparing TCR nucleotide sequences with IMGT/GENE-DB human TR gene sequences. Using the TCRdist pipeline, a later analysis assigned CDR3 sequences along with most-parsimonious VDJ recombination scenarios. In a later analysis, each TCR beta chain was defined by its CDR3 amino acid sequence together with its V-gene family, and reads without a unique V-gene family were excluded. In a later analysis, approximately 590 highly shared, low-generation-probability nucleotide sequences were removed to address suspected cross-contamination and a sequencing artifact. In a later analysis, a clonal expansion index for each public chain was calculated from normalized within-repertoire ranks of inferred template counts. A later analysis computed generation probabilities with a VDJ recombination model fitted to out-of-frame rearrangements, and checked the results against IGoR. A later analysis scored TCR-TCR, TCR-HLA and TCR-CMV co-occurrence with hypergeometric tests, applying a repertoire-size bias correction to TCR pairs. To estimate false discovery rates, a later analysis permuted the HLA or CMV assignments 20 times. In a later analysis, co-occurring TCRs were grouped using DBSCAN, with TCRdist sequence similarity added in when clustering inside HLA-allele-positive subsets. Repertoires with fewer than 30,000 or more than 120,000 public chains, plus five repertoires with anomalous nucleotide sharing, were excluded from co-occurrence clustering. TCRdb mirrors the immuneACCESS table, restricted to in-frame sequences. Some clones are absent from its copies; in checked studies, under half trace to an unresolved V gene, and the reason for the others is unknown. V and J calls and clone size are copied from that table; D and trimming were computed from the DNA. The sample profile shows 100,000 to 150,000 clones; about 10% of them were found once. The ten most abundant clones make up roughly 7.2% of the sample.

The sequencing input was PBMCs. The sequence is built from TRBV7-9 and TRBJ2-7; the D region possibly corresponds to TRBD2 (5 bases align). This TCR was sampled from a woman aged 35 to 49 in good health and CMV-seropositive. The CDR3: CASSPGLPAYEQYF. The nucleotide sequence is TGTGCCAGCAGCCCCGGACTGCCTGCCTACGAGCAGTACTTC. Beyond the CDR3, the reference TRBV7-9 and TRBJ2-7 genes provide the residues; the full variable domain reads: DTGVSQNPRHKITKRGQNVTFRCDPISEHNRLYWYRQTLGQGPEFLTYFQNEAQLEKSRLLSDRFSAERPKGSFSTLEIQRTEQGDSAMYLCASSPGLPAYEQYFGPGTRLTVT.